This is a list of T cell receptor beta chains from one sample in a study of cytomegalovirus exposure and HLA in healthy donors. The assay was immunoSEQ multiplex PCR, and TCRdb's table has in-frame clones only and misses some. The data contain under 150,000 clones, 75% to 85% of them singletons. The sample was PBMCs. Receptors originate from a male donor in good health and CMV-seronegative. The CDR3 runs from the conserved cysteine through the conserved F or W. A D gene is named only where the DNA matches it firmly.

j_call d_call v_call cdr3_aa
TRBJ2-7 . TRBV5-1 CASSHVIQGKNEQYF
TRBJ2-7 . TRBV11-2 CASLDTGGAYEQYF
TRBJ1-1 . TRBV11-3 CASSFSGATEAFF
TRBJ1-2 . TRBV9 CASNSGGPGGYTF
TRBJ1-2 . TRBV6-5 CASSSDRLNNYGYTF
TRBJ1-5 . TRBV23-1 CASSPRTASNQPQHF
TRBJ1-5 . TRBV28 CASSLRGQPQHF
TRBJ2-2 TRBD1 TRBV5-4 CASSQGQGAGELFF
TRBJ1-2 . TRBV19 CASRPVGRRGYTF
TRBJ2-1 . TRBV7-2 CASSFALNSYNEQFF
TRBJ2-5 TRBD2 TRBV6-1 CASSGTSGGAETQYF
TRBJ2-5 TRBD1 TRBV25-1 CASSQSAGGGETQYF
TRBJ1-1 . TRBV7-3 CASSLKGYDTEAFF
TRBJ2-7 . TRBV6-1 CASSEWGERNEQYF
TRBJ2-1 TRBD2 TRBV6-1 CASSESPGGGHNEQFF
TRBJ2-5 TRBD2 TRBV5-4 CASSQTSGRAVGTQYF
TRBJ2-3 . TRBV5-1 CASSLRDSLRDTQYF
TRBJ2-3 . TRBV4-2 CASSQDLEVPTDTQYF
TRBJ2-6 . TRBV27 CASSEGSGANVLTF
TRBJ2-7 TRBD2 TRBV5-1 CASSLGTSGVIREQYF
TRBJ2-2 . TRBV18 CASSPRSPGANTGELFF
TRBJ2-3 TRBD2 TRBV6-4 CASSRTSVDTQYF
TRBJ2-5 . TRBV5-6 CASSLDGAGTQYF
TRBJ1-5 . TRBV30 CAWSVPPRGKGQPQHF
TRBJ1-5 . TRBV19 CASTGVGGQPQHF
TRBJ2-3 TRBD2 TRBV7-3 CASSLGRGRGGTQYF
TRBJ2-7 TRBD1 TRBV5-1 CASSLGTGGEQYF
TRBJ2-5 TRBD2 TRBV11-2 CASSSPGLGETQYF
TRBJ2-7 . TRBV4-3 CASSRGVPNYEQYF
TRBJ2-1 . TRBV4-1 CASSQGGNYNEQFF
TRBJ1-1 . TRBV27 CASSLFGGNTEAFF
TRBJ2-2 . TRBV21-1 CASSGKNTGELFF
TRBJ2-3 TRBD2 TRBV27 CASSLGLATDTQCF
TRBJ1-1 . TRBV7-9 CASSLAFGGDEAFF
TRBJ1-2 TRBD1 TRBV5-4 CASSLEGGGYTF
TRBJ1-2 TRBD1 TRBV7-6 CASSSWTGDGYTF
TRBJ2-3 . TRBV30 CAWAAGISSTDTQYF
TRBJ2-2 TRBD1 TRBV5-1 CASSLATGGTGELFF
TRBJ1-1 TRBD1 TRBV18 CASSPSRGQETEAFF
TRBJ2-1 . TRBV5-1 CASSSDSTSYNEQFF
TRBJ1-6 . TRBV9 CASSPEGSSYNSPLHF
TRBJ2-1 TRBD1 TRBV6-4 CASSLQGAGYNEQFF